A single sample gave rise to the 5 T cell receptor beta chains below, sequenced in a study of PD-1 blockade in mismatch repair-deficient tumors. This table comes from immunoSEQ multiplex PCR, and its TCRdb copy is limited to in-frame clones, with some not included. The table includes around 100,000 clones, 82% detected once. Here the sequenced sample was peripheral blood, taken less than 37 weeks after starting pembrolizumab. These receptors all stem from an adult with mismatch repair-deficient cancer.

V and J are TRBV7-8 and TRBJ2-2; 12 bases map to TRBD1. The CDR3 is made up of 16 amino acids. CDR1 is SGHVS and CDR2 is FQNEAQ in the germline V gene. V shed 3 bases, J shed 7 bases, and the junction held 6 bases outside the gene matches. CDR3 region: CASSFSGQGAGGELFF. Written as DNA, the CDR3 is TGTGCCAGCAGCTTTTCGGGACAGGGGGCTGGCGGGGAGCTGTTTTTT. Supplemented by reference TRBV7-8 and TRBJ2-2, the full variable domain reads GAGVSQSPRYKVAKRGQDVALRCDPISGHVSLFWYQQALGQGPEFLTYFQNEAQLDKSGLPSDRFFAERPEGSVSTLKIQRTQQEDSAVYLCASSFSGQGAGGELFFGEGSRLTVL.

V is TRBV7-6 and J is TRBJ1-3; possibly TRBD1 for D (6 bases). CDR1 is SGHVS, CDR2 FNYEAQ, per germline. The CDR3 length is 14 residues. Trimming removed 3 bases from V and 3 bases from J, with 9 bases in between. The CDR3 nucleotides are TGTGCCAGCAGCTTGACAGGACTTGGAAACACCATATATTTT. The encoded protein is CASSLTGLGNTIYF.

V is TRBV14 and J is TRBJ2-2; 9 nucleotides agree with TRBD2. Germline-derived CDR1 and CDR2 are SGHDN and FVKESK. There are 17 residues in the CDR3. With 1 base clipped from V and 2 bases from J, the junction kept 5 bases outside the gene matches. This CDR3 is CASSQVPAGGNTGELFF. Written as DNA, the CDR3 is TGTGCCAGCAGCCAAGTACCAGCGGGAGGTAACACCGGGGAGCTGTTTTTT.

The table lists this clone with a few counts. This chain connects TRBV5-6 to TRBJ2-2; the D is unclear. This CDR3 contains 13 residues. Trimming stripped 4 bases from V and 9 bases from J, with 13 bases between. Looked up from germline, CDR1 is SGHDT and CDR2 is YYEEEE. CDR3 amino acids: CASSHAIDRELFF. CDR3 in DNA: TGTGCCAGCAGCCACGCCATAGACAGGGAGCTGTTTTTT.

J is TRBJ1-2 and V is TRBV4-1; D is perhaps TRBD1 (6 bases). V lost 0 bases and J lost 6, with 20 bases in between. CDR1 is MGHRA, CDR2 YSYEKL, per germline. The CDR3 totals 17 residues. The DNA of the CDR3 is TGCGCCAGCAGCCAAGATACGGGGGCGGGGGCGCTGGATGGCTACACCTTC. This translates into CASSQDTGAGALDGYTF.